Listed below are T cell receptor beta chains from one sample, sequenced in a study of cytomegalovirus exposure and HLA in healthy donors. Sequenced by immunoSEQ multiplex PCR; TCRdb stores in-frame clones only, minus some. The record lists some 130,000 clones, of which the ten most abundant hold more than 1.5%. Sequences were obtained from PBMCs. Source of these receptors: a middle-aged woman in good health and CMV-seropositive. Each CDR3 is given with its conserved first and last residue. Each record gives: D gene, V gene, J gene, CDR3 protein, CDR3 DNA. D genes are given only for firm matches.

.,TRBV19,TRBJ2-7,CASSHGPGYEQYF,TGTGCCAGTAGTCATGGGCCCGGCTACGAGCAGTACTTC
.,TRBV5-6,TRBJ1-5,CASSSMQGSDQPQHF,TGTGCCAGCAGCTCGATGCAGGGCTCTGATCAGCCCCAGCATTTT
TRBD1,TRBV23-1,TRBJ1-5,CASNFDRVSNQPQHF,TGCGCCAGCAACTTCGACAGGGTAAGCAATCAGCCCCAGCATTTT
.,TRBV18,TRBJ2-7,CASSPPRGIFEQYF,TGTGCCAGCTCACCACCAAGGGGAATCTTCGAGCAGTACTTC
TRBD2,TRBV6-4,TRBJ2-1,CASSPVSGSINEQFF,TGTGCCAGCAGTCCCGTTAGCGGGAGTATAAATGAGCAGTTCTTC
.,TRBV28,TRBJ1-4,CASSLPQATNEKLFF,TGTGCCAGCAGTTTACCCCAAGCGACTAATGAAAAACTGTTTTTT
.,TRBV28,TRBJ2-7,CASRYVTTGPYEQYF,TGTGCCAGCAGGTACGTCACGACGGGTCCCTACGAGCAGTACTTC
TRBD1,TRBV15,TRBJ2-3,CATSTMDRGDTQCF,TGTGCCACCAGCACGATGGACAGGGGAGATACGCAGTGTTTT
.,TRBV18,TRBJ1-2,CASSFGQNIYGYTF,TGTGCCAGCTCATTCGGACAGAACATTTATGGCTACACCTTC
.,TRBV11-2,TRBJ2-7,CASSLNSFYEQYF,TGTGCCAGCAGCTTAAACAGTTTTTACGAGCAGTACTTC
.,TRBV5-6,TRBJ2-3,CASSLFHRSTDTQYF,TGTGCCAGCAGCTTGTTCCACCGGTCCACAGATACGCAGTATTTT
.,TRBV5-6,TRBJ1-6,CASSDAGSSYNSPLHF,TGTGCCAGCAGCGACGCGGGGAGCTCCTATAATTCACCCCTCCACTTT
TRBD1,TRBV28,TRBJ1-2,CASRSQGAEYGYTF,TGTGCCAGCAGGTCCCAGGGGGCAGAATATGGCTACACCTTC
.,TRBV11-3,TRBJ1-1,CASSLNPRPNTEAFF,TGTGCCAGCAGCTTAAATCCGCGGCCGAACACTGAAGCTTTCTTT
TRBD2,TRBV5-1,TRBJ2-1,CASSLGLAGSHEQFF,TGCGCCAGCAGCTTGGGACTAGCGGGATCCCATGAGCAGTTCTTC
TRBD2,TRBV7-8,TRBJ2-1,CASSLTSGTNEQFF,TGTGCCAGCAGCTTAACTAGCGGGACAAATGAGCAGTTCTTC
.,TRBV5-1,TRBJ2-1,CASSLATANEQFF,TGCGCCAGCAGCTTGGCGACAGCTAATGAGCAGTTCTTC
.,TRBV7-2,TRBJ2-3,CASSLVTGSTDTQYF,TGTGCCAGCAGCTTAGTTACAGGGAGCACAGATACGCAGTATTTT
.,TRBV7-6,TRBJ2-3,CASSQDIIKDTQYF,TGTGCCAGCAGCCAGGACATAATCAAAGATACGCAGTATTTT
TRBD1,TRBV7-9,TRBJ2-1,CASTPQTGSNEQFF,TGTGCCAGCACCCCGCAGACAGGGTCAAATGAGCAGTTCTTC
.,TRBV27,TRBJ1-2,CATRHARGGIYGYTF,TGTGCCACCCGTCATGCAAGGGGGGGGATCTATGGCTACACCTTC
TRBD2,TRBV10-3,TRBJ2-7,CAIGLAGYEQYF,TGTGCCATTGGACTAGCGGGGTACGAGCAGTACTTC
TRBD2,TRBV5-1,TRBJ2-6,CASSLGVAGTSGANVLTF,TGCGCCAGCAGCTTGGGGGTAGCGGGGACCTCTGGGGCCAACGTCCTGACTTTC
.,TRBV6-4,TRBJ1-2,CASSAPLPGYTF,TGTGCCAGCAGTGCCCCCCTACCTGGCTACACCTTC
.,TRBV18,TRBJ1-2,CASSHRSDYGYTF,TGTGCCAGCTCACACAGGAGTGACTATGGCTACACCTTC
TRBD1,TRBV28,TRBJ1-2,CASSVDRGAGYTF,TGTGCCAGCAGCGTAGACAGGGGGGCTGGCTACACCTTC
.,TRBV7-8,TRBJ2-1,CASSLGRLTRGYNEQFF,TGTGCCAGCAGCTTAGGTCGGCTCACCCGGGGTTACAATGAGCAGTTCTTC